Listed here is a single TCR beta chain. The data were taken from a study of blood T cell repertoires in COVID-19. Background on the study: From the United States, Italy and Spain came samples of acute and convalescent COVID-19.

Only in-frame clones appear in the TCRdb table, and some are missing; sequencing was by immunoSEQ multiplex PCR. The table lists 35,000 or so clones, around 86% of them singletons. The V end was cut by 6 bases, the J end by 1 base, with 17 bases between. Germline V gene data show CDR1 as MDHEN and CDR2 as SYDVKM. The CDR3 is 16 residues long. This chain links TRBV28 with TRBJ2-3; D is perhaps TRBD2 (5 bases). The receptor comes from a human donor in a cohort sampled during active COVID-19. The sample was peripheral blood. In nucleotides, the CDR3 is TGTGCCAGCAGCAGAAGGGCGGGCGCGGGCACAGATACGCAGTATTTT. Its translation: CASSRRAGAGTDTQYF. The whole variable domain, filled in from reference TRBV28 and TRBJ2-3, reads DVKVTQSSRYLVKRTGEKVFLECVQDMDHENMFWYRQDPGLGLRLIYFSYDVKMKEKGDIPEGYSVSREKKERFSLILESASTNQTSMYLCASSRRAGAGTDTQYFGPGTRLTVL.